These T cell receptor beta chains were read from a single sample in a study of regulatory T cells in long-lasting Graves disease. Via MiXCR, TCRdb re-called the multiplex PCR reads, giving one row per CDR3 protein. The repertoire holds about 620,000 distinct CDR3 sequences, roughly 15% seen once, with 15% to 20% in the top ten. These data also formed part of another study, on T cells in Graves' hyperthyroidism and ophthalmopathy.

The sequenced sample was peripheral blood mononuclear cells (PBMCs), obtained at new diagnosis, from a patient treated with antithyroid drugs. All receptors derive from a woman aged 25-40 years with Graves disease. Both conserved end residues are part of each CDR3. A D gene is named only where the DNA matches it firmly. Size values are once, few and many counts, or a class for expanded clones, and some rows have none.

j_call | clone_size | v_call | d_call | cdr3_aa | cdr3_nt
TRBJ2-6 | . | TRBV30 | . | CAWSDRLAGANVLTF | TGTGCCTGGAGCGACAGGCTAGCTGGGGCCAACGTCCTGACTTTC
TRBJ1-1 | few | TRBV7-3 | . | CASSAGMNTEAFF | TGTGCCAGCAGCGCAGGAATGAACACTGAAGCTTTCTTT
TRBJ1-3 | few | TRBV7-9 | . | CASSLDGYSGNTIYF | TGTGCCAGCAGCTTAGACGGGTACTCTGGAAACACCATATATTTT
TRBJ2-2 | . | TRBV10-1 | TRBD2 | CASSSGSDTGELFF | TGCGCCAGCAGTAGCGGGAGCGACACCGGGGAGCTGTTTTTT
TRBJ1-5 | many | TRBV12-3/TRBV12-4 | TRBD1 | CASGPGQNTQPQHF | TGTGCCAGCGGCCCGGGACAGAATACTCAGCCCCAGCATTTT
TRBJ1-6 | many | TRBV2 | TRBD1 | CASMGTGGSPLHF | TGTGCCAGCATGGGGACAGGGGGTTCACCCCTCCACTTT
TRBJ2-7 | many | TRBV6-5 | . | CASSYQGPKEQYF | TGTGCCAGCAGTTACCAGGGGCCGAAGGAGCAGTACTTC
TRBJ2-7 | few | TRBV7-9 | TRBD2 | CASSLMGGEGEQYF | TGTGCCAGCAGCCTAATGGGGGGGGAGGGCGAGCAGTACTTC
TRBJ2-1 | once | TRBV24-1 | . | CATSAQSYNEQFF | TGTGCCACCAGTGCTCAGTCCTACAATGAGCAGTTCTTC
TRBJ1-5 | many | TRBV28 | . | CASSRIRAAINQPQHF | TGTGCCAGCAGCCGCATCCGGGCGGCCATCAATCAGCCCCAGCATTTT
TRBJ2-1 | many | TRBV27 | . | CASIPGSNRNEQFF | TGTGCCAGCATCCCCGGGAGTAATCGAAATGAGCAGTTCTTC
TRBJ2-3 | . | TRBV20-1 | . | CSARSTGGTDTQYF | TGCAGTGCTAGATCGACTGGAGGCACAGATACGCAGTATTTT
TRBJ2-7 | many | TRBV11-3 | . | CASSLSSSGGGLEQYF | TGTGCCAGCAGCTTATCATCTAGCGGAGGGGGCCTCGAGCAGTACTTC
TRBJ1-6 | . | TRBV9 | . | CASSVVDRGNSPLHF | TGTGCCAGCAGCGTAGTGGATAGGGGTAATTCACCCCTCCACTTT
TRBJ1-1 | . | TRBV30 | . | CAWSDKGPYTEAFF | TGTGCCTGGAGTGATAAGGGCCCCTACACTGAAGCTTTCTTT
TRBJ1-2 | many | TRBV2 | . | CASSDTGDYGYTF | TGTGCCAGCAGTGACACGGGGGACTATGGCTACACCTTC
TRBJ1-1 | many | TRBV19 | . | CASKLALMNTEAFF | TGTGCCAGTAAGTTAGCACTCATGAACACTGAAGCTTTCTTT
TRBJ2-7 | . | TRBV5-1 | . | CASGAEPDEQYF | TGCGCCAGCGGTGCGGAGCCCGACGAGCAGTACTTC
TRBJ2-2 | few | TRBV6-2/TRBV6-3 | TRBD2 | CASRRTSGRANTGELFF | TGTGCCAGCAGAAGGACTAGCGGGAGGGCGAACACCGGGGAGCTGTTTTTT
TRBJ2-7 | few | TRBV13 | . | CASSLKGTGSYEQYF | TGTGCCAGCAGCTTAAAAGGGACTGGCTCCTACGAGCAGTACTTC
TRBJ1-5 | few | TRBV20-1 | . | CSVPAGGKRQPQHF | TGCAGTGTCCCCGCGGGGGGCAAAAGACAGCCCCAGCATTTT
TRBJ2-7 | . | TRBV6-1 | . | CASRTPSYEQYF | TGTGCCAGTAGGACTCCATCCTACGAGCAGTACTTC
TRBJ2-3 | . | TRBV18 | . | CASSPRGVNAATDTQYF | TGTGCCAGCTCACCAAGGGGGGTGAACGCAGCCACAGATACGCAGTATTTT
TRBJ1-2 | many | TRBV12-3/TRBV12-4 | . | CASSLGSNYGYTF | TGTGCCAGCAGTTTAGGGAGTAACTATGGCTACACCTTC
TRBJ2-7 | few | TRBV20-1 | . | CSASYGGYEQYF | TGCAGTGCTAGTTACGGCGGCTACGAGCAGTACTTC
TRBJ1-6 | many | TRBV28 | . | CASSWRVEINSPLHF | TGTGCCAGCAGTTGGCGGGTAGAAATAAATTCACCCCTCCACTTT
TRBJ1-2 | many | TRBV28 | . | CASEGGDYGYTF | TGTGCCAGCGAGGGAGGGGACTATGGCTACACCTTC
TRBJ2-3 | few | TRBV19 | . | CASSSQIASTDTQYF | TGTGCCAGTAGTTCCCAGATTGCCAGCACAGATACGCAGTATTTT
TRBJ2-3 | few | TRBV20-1 | . | CSTTPGTDTQYF | TGCAGTACCACCCCGGGGACAGATACGCAGTATTTT
TRBJ1-1 | few | TRBV6-1 | TRBD1 | CASSDPMTGVNTEAFF | TGTGCCAGCAGTGACCCGATGACAGGGGTGAACACTGAAGCTTTCTTT
TRBJ1-2 | many | TRBV7-2 | . | CASSLELAYGYTF | TGTGCCAGCAGCTTAGAGTTGGCCTATGGCTACACCTTC
TRBJ1-2 | many | TRBV12-3/TRBV12-4 | TRBD1 | CASSLGTGPGVYGYTF | TGTGCCAGCAGCCTAGGGACAGGTCCGGGGGTTTATGGCTACACCTTC
TRBJ2-7 | few | TRBV30 | . | CAWSVLGGYEQYF | TGTGCCTGGAGTGTCTTGGGGGGCTACGAGCAGTACTTC
TRBJ1-4 | few | TRBV6-1 | TRBD1 | CASSRTGNNEKLFF | TGTGCCAGCAGTCGGACAGGGAATAATGAAAAACTGTTTTTT
TRBJ1-1 | many | TRBV12-3/TRBV12-4 | . | CASKTGQDTEAFF | TGTGCCAGCAAGACGGGTCAGGACACTGAAGCTTTCTTT
TRBJ2-1 | many | TRBV28 | TRBD2 | CASSAGTSGSSYNEQFF | TGTGCCAGCAGTGCAGGGACTAGCGGGAGTTCCTACAATGAGCAGTTCTTC
TRBJ2-7 | . | TRBV28 | . | CASSSNRADDYEQYF | TGTGCCAGCAGTTCAAATCGGGCAGATGATTACGAGCAGTACTTC
TRBJ2-1 | many | TRBV27 | . | CASSLGSMGSNEQFF | TGTGCCAGCAGTTTGGGTAGCATGGGGTCCAATGAGCAGTTCTTC
TRBJ2-5 | few | TRBV10-3 | TRBD2 | CAISDPGLAGGETQYF | TGTGCCATCAGTGACCCCGGACTAGCGGGAGGGGAGACCCAGTACTTC
TRBJ2-7 | few | TRBV3-1 | . | CASSHRANSYEQYF | TGTGCCAGCAGCCACAGGGCCAACTCCTACGAGCAGTACTTC